This TCR beta chain was sequenced for a study of blood T cell repertoires in COVID-19. Study at large: Sites in the United States, Italy and Spain provided acute and convalescent COVID-19 samples. PBMCs, B-cell-depleted T cells, or T cells provided the cDNA or gDNA that made up the material.

In the original workflow: Reference gene primer amplification gave estimated nucleated cell counts. Sequencing was performed with immunoSEQ multiplex PCR; in TCRdb, only in-frame clones are kept and a portion is missing. V and J calls and clone size come straight from that table; D and trimming were deduced from the DNA. Among around 150,000 clones, 85% were seen once, and the ten largest hold around 3.2%. Sequenced input: peripheral blood. This clonotype originated in a human donor with acute or convalescent COVID-19. The donor label of this sample is uncertain.

CDR3 DNA: TGCAGCGTTGAGCTCGTGTGGGCCCTTAGCAATCAGCCCCAGCATTTT. Its protein product is CSVELVWALSNQPQHF. The V call is TRBV29-1, the J call TRBJ1-5; D is undetermined. Trimming took off 3 bases at V and 0 bases at J, with 15 bases between the two ends. The CDR3 is made up of 16 amino acids. From germline, CDR1 is SQVTM and CDR2 ANQGSEA.